This entry features one T cell receptor beta chain sequence. The data were obtained in a study of T cell changes during pregnancy in multiple sclerosis. Germline values: CDR1 SGHAT, CDR2 FQNNGV. The junction had 9 bases not matched to a gene; V was cut back by 6 bases and J by 6 bases. The CDR3 length is 16 residues. Data came from immunoSEQ multiplex PCR; TCRdb stores just in-frame clones and leaves some out. The top ten clones hold 0.85% to 0.9% of a sample with tens of thousands of clones, more than 85% of them seen once. The rearrangement joins TRBV11-2 to TRBJ1-6; 9 bases match TRBD1. The TCR sequence derives from a female donor with multiple sclerosis, enrolled in a pregnancy study. The source was peripheral blood, collected before pregnancy. CDR3 sequence (DNA): TGTGCCAGCAGATCCGGACAGGGGAGATCTAATTCACCCCTCCACTTT. Amino acids: CASRSGQGRSNSPLHF.